Following are 9 T cell receptor beta chains from one sample sequenced in a study of cytomegalovirus exposure and HLA in healthy donors (TCRdb year 2017). Library construction relied on the immunoSEQ multiplex PCR assay. For the multiplex PCR, a mixture combining 60 forward primers for TCR Vbeta segments and 13 reverse primers for TCR Jbeta segments was used. TCRdb took this table from immuneACCESS and kept in-frame rearrangements with V and J called. Such tables lack part of the clones; where checked against another copy, unresolved V genes explain under half of the gap, and the rest is unexplained. The sample has 200,000 or so clones on record, more than 75% of them singletons. The top ten hold less than 3% of the sample. Sequencing was carried out using PBMCs. The receptors here all came from a woman in her 40s in good health and CMV-seronegative.

The rearrangement links TRBV14 to TRBJ1-2; the D gene is possibly TRBD1 (6 bases). The V gene's germline CDR1 is SGHDN and CDR2 FVKESK. This CDR3 is built from 15 residues. With 0 bases removed from V and 7 bases from J, the gap between germline ends came to 15 bases. Written as DNA, the CDR3 is TGTGCCAGCAGCCAAGATCGAACACAGGGTCGTGGCTACACCTTC. It codes for CASSQDRTQGRGYTF. Together with reference TRBV14 and TRBJ1-2, the CDR3 gives the full variable domain: EAGVTQFPSHSVIEKGQTVTLRCDPISGHDNLYWYRRVMGKEIKFLLHFVKESKQDESGMPNNRFLAERTGGTYSTLKVQPAELEDSGVYFCASSQDRTQGRGYTFGSGTRLTVV.

This chain uses TRBV29-1 with TRBJ2-5; no firm D call. Germline-derived CDR1 and CDR2 are SQVTM and ANQGSEA. Trimming shortened V by 5 bases and J by 3 bases, and 13 bases separated the two germline ends. The CDR3 consists of 13 residues. CDR3 nucleotide sequence: TGCAGCGTTCACATACCCAGTGAAGAGACCCAGTACTTC. It yields the protein CSVHIPSEETQYF.

The J gene is TRBJ2-1, the V gene TRBV5-1; 13 bases agree with TRBD2. Germline loops: CDR1 SGHRS, CDR2 YFSETQ. Trimming removed 4 bases from V and 3 bases from J; junction bases left unmatched: 19. CDR3 length: 21 amino acids. This chain's CDR3 is CASSPRRGGTSGRVNYNEQFF. CDR3 DNA: TGCGCCAGCAGCCCCCGGCGCGGGGGAACTAGCGGGAGGGTCAACTACAATGAGCAGTTCTTC.

This rearrangement joins TRBV5-4 to TRBJ1-1; 8 bases align to TRBD1. The germline V gene encodes CDR1 SGHNT and CDR2 YYREEE (reference sequence). V was clipped by 4 bases and J by 5 bases; unmatched bases: 7. The CDR3 runs 14 residues. DNA of the CDR3: TGTGCCAGCAGCCTGACAGGGGTGGGGACTGAAGCTTTCTTT. This encodes CASSLTGVGTEAFF.

This clone was recorded a few times. The chain carries TRBV19 and TRBJ1-5; no clear D. CDR1 and CDR2 from the germline V gene are LNHDA and SQIVND (reference sequence). The CDR3 is made up of 14 amino acids. Deletions cut 3 bases from V and 0 bases from J, with 6 bases between. The CDR3 DNA is TGTGCCAGTAGTATTCAGAATAGCAATCAGCCCCAGCATTTT. Its protein is CASSIQNSNQPQHF.

This chain uses TRBV19 with TRBJ2-7; 8 bases line up with TRBD1. The V and J ends lost 5 bases and 5 bases, in that order; junction bases with no gene match: 8. From germline, CDR1 is LNHDA and CDR2 SQIVND (reference sequence). The CDR3 consists of 14 residues. In DNA, the CDR3 is TGTGCCAGTAGTGGAAGGGACAGGCCTCACGAGCAGTACTTC. Amino acids: CASSGRDRPHEQYF.

The V gene is TRBV7-2, the J gene TRBJ2-7; a possible D gene is TRBD2 (6 bases). CDR1 is SGHTA and CDR2 is FQGNSA in the germline V gene. CDR3 length equals 14 residues. The V and J ends lost 6 bases and 6 bases respectively, with 18 bases between them. As DNA, the CDR3 is TGTGCCAGCAGATTGGAGGGCCGCTCCCTCGAGCAGTACTTC. It specifies CASRLEGRSLEQYF.

The chain combines TRBV4-2 with TRBJ1-1, with D uncertain. V was shortened by 3 bases and J by 4 bases, with 12 bases between the two germline ends. The CDR3 length is 14 residues. Germline CDR1 LGHNA, CDR2 YNFKEQ. The CDR3 nucleotides read TGTGCCAGCAGCCAGGAGGACTATGGCACTGAAGCTTTCTTT. Protein sequence: CASSQEDYGTEAFF.

The rearrangement joins TRBV2 to TRBJ2-7, with D perhaps TRBD2 (6 bases). This CDR3 has 14 amino acids. V lost 9 bases to trimming and J lost 3 bases, with 18 bases between them. Looked up from germline, CDR1 is SNHLY and CDR2 is FYNNEI. The CDR3 sequence is CASLTRDPDYEQYF. The CDR3 DNA reads TGTGCCAGTCTGACTAGAGACCCGGACTACGAGCAGTACTTC.